One sample yielded the 29 T cell receptor beta chains listed below, sequenced in a study of blood T cell repertoires in COVID-19. The protocol was immunoSEQ multiplex PCR, while the TCRdb copy is restricted to in-frame clones and leaves out a portion. Counted here are about 280,000 clones, approximately 88% occurring once; the ten biggest clones make up roughly 2.1%. Sequenced material: peripheral blood. The receptor source for this set is a man aged 50 to 60 with acute or convalescent COVID-19.

This chain connects TRBV7-3 to TRBJ2-2; TRBD2 aligns across 8 bases. The trim removed 5 bases at V and 5 bases at J, leaving 10 bases unmatched. This CDR3 comprises 16 residues. In germline, CDR1 is SGHTA, CDR2 FQGTGA. DNA of the CDR3: TGTGCCAGCAGCCCCCCGGGGGGGGCAGGTACCGGGGAGCTGTTTTTT. Protein product: CASSPPGGAGTGELFF.

This rearrangement joins TRBV18 to TRBJ2-1; no clear D. Germline V CDR1 and CDR2: KGHSH, LQKENI. V was pared by 6 bases and J by 0 bases, with 9 bases between. The CDR3 covers 14 residues. The CDR3 region has the DNA TGTGCCAGCTCCCCAGCGAGCTCCTACAATGAGCAGTTCTTC. Amino acids: CASSPASSYNEQFF.

The chain combines TRBV6-5 with TRBJ2-1, with D perhaps matching TRBD2 (6 bases). The V end lost 2 bases, the J end lost 2 bases, and 13 bases lay between the germline ends. Germline V lookup: CDR1 MNHEY, CDR2 SVGAGI. The CDR3 totals 16 residues. The chain's CDR3 is CASSYGWGVAYNEQFF. The CDR3 coding sequence is TGTGCCAGCAGTTACGGTTGGGGGGTGGCCTACAATGAGCAGTTCTTC.

The rearrangement links TRBV5-1 to TRBJ2-7; tentatively, D is TRBD1 (5 bases). From germline, CDR1 is SGHRS and CDR2 YFSETQ. The CDR3 spans 13 residues. Between the trimmed V and J ends, which lost 6 bases and 1 base, there was a span of 11 bases. The CDR3 reads CASTPPGSYEQYF. The CDR3 region has the DNA TGCGCCAGCACCCCCCCAGGGTCCTACGAGCAGTACTTC.

The J gene is TRBJ2-5, the V gene TRBV5-1; 8 positions agree with TRBD2. J lost 2 bases, V lost 1 base, and 7 bases had no gene match. Germline V lookup: CDR1 SGHRS, CDR2 YFSETQ. The CDR3 length is 16 residues. The CDR3 DNA reads as TGCGCCAGCAGCTTGAATCCCCGGGGGGGACAAGAGACCCAGTACTTC. Protein sequence: CASSLNPRGGQETQYF.

CDR3 region: CASSLGTGINEQYF. The CDR3 DNA is TGCGCCAGCAGCTTGGGGACAGGGATCAACGAGCAGTACTTC. The chain recombines TRBV5-1 with TRBJ2-7; 8 bases are a match to TRBD1. Trimming removed 0 bases from V and 5 bases from J; junction bases left unmatched: 4. The germline CDR1 and CDR2 sequences are SGHRS and YFSETQ. The CDR3 contains 14 residues.

This clone was detected once. The gene calls are TRBV27 and TRBJ1-2; D gene unclear. This CDR3 is built from 14 residues. Trimming removed 5 bases at V and 0 bases at J, with 10 bases between. Germline values: CDR1 MNHEY, CDR2 SMNVEV (reference sequence). CDR3 amino acids: CASSVRRANYGYTF. As DNA, the CDR3 is TGTGCCAGCAGTGTACGGCGGGCTAACTATGGCTACACCTTC.

The sample holds one count of this clone. The rearrangement links TRBV10-3 to TRBJ1-5; D unclear. Germline V gives CDR1 ENHRY, CDR2 SYGVKD. Deletions cut 0 bases from V and 4 bases from J, with 13 bases between. There are 16 residues in the CDR3. The CDR3 is CAISESVLMRNQPQHF. The CDR3 nucleotides are TGTGCCATCAGTGAGTCTGTGTTGATGCGGAATCAGCCCCAGCATTTT.

This sequence joins TRBV9 and TRBJ1-2; the D is unclear. The germline V gene encodes CDR1 SGDLS and CDR2 YYNGEE. This CDR3 is built from 16 residues. Trimming pared 0 bases from V and 0 bases from J, leaving 12 bases between. The CDR3 loop is CASSVGVAGANYGYTF. The CDR3 DNA reads as TGTGCCAGCAGCGTAGGGGTTGCGGGCGCTAACTATGGCTACACCTTC.

This clone was counted a few times. The rearrangement joins TRBV11-3 to TRBJ2-1; TRBD1 matches 9 bases. The V and J ends lost 5 bases and 8 bases, in that order; junction bases with no gene match: 10. The CDR3 loop spans 15 amino acids. CDR1 and CDR2 (germline): SGHNT, YENEEA. CDR3 protein: CASSPGTGRRDEQFF. The CDR3 DNA reads as TGTGCCAGCAGCCCCGGGACAGGGAGAAGGGATGAGCAGTTCTTC. The whole variable domain, filled in from reference TRBV11-3 and TRBJ2-1, reads EAGVVQSPRYKIIEKKQPVAFWCNPISGHNTLYWYLQNLGQGPELLIRYENEEAVDDSQLPKDRFSAERLKGVDSTLKIQPAELGDSAVYLCASSPGTGRRDEQFFGPGTRLTVL.

The chain uses TRBV30 and TRBJ1-1; TRBD1 is a possible D gene (5 bases). In germline, CDR1 is GTSNPN, CDR2 SVGIG (reference sequence). CDR3 length equals 11 residues. Trimming pared 6 bases from V and 1 base from J, leaving 6 bases between. CDR3 DNA: TGTGCCTGTGGACAGAACACTGAAGCTTTCTTT. It codes for CACGQNTEAFF. Based on the CDR3 plus reference TRBV30 and TRBJ1-1, the full variable domain is SQTIHQWPATLVQPVGSPLSLECTVEGTSNPNLYWYRQAAGRGLQLLFYSVGIGQISSEVPQNLSASRPQDRQFILSSKKLLLSDSGFYLCACGQNTEAFFGQGTRLTVV.

The chain recombines TRBV30 with TRBJ1-1; D is unresolved. From germline, CDR1 is GTSNPN and CDR2 SVGIG (reference sequence). The CDR3 has 13 amino acids. Trimming pared 0 bases from V and 5 bases from J, leaving 10 bases between. Written as DNA, the CDR3 is TGTGCCTGGAGTGTTATAGCTGGGACTGAAGCTTTCTTT. Protein product: CAWSVIAGTEAFF.

This chain joins TRBV7-6 and TRBJ1-3; D call uncertain. Germline assignment: CDR1 SGHVS and CDR2 FNYEAQ. V lost 1 base to trimming and J lost 9 bases, with 16 bases between them. The CDR3 length is 15 residues. CDR3 coding DNA: TGTGCCAGCAGCTTAGACGGACCGGGAAGTGGCACCATATATTTT. Amino acids: CASSLDGPGSGTIYF.

This chain connects TRBV3-1 (or the pseudogene TRBV3-2) to TRBJ2-1; no definite D call. Trimming took 4 bases from V and 0 from J, leaving 4 bases between them. The germline V gene encodes CDR1 LGHDT and CDR2 YNNKEL (reference sequence). CDR3 length: 13 residues. CDR3 sequence (DNA): TGTGCCAGCAGCCGGAGCTCCTACAATGAGCAGTTCTTC. Its translation is CASSRSSYNEQFF.

The chain carries TRBV2 and TRBJ2-7; weak D call: TRBD1 (5 bases). This CDR3 spans 14 amino acids. Trimming removed 6 bases at V and 5 bases at J, with 17 bases between. Looked up from germline, CDR1 is SNHLY and CDR2 is FYNNEI. The DNA of the CDR3 is TGTGCCAGCAGATTTAAGGCTCCAGGGCACGAGCAGTACTTC. Amino acid sequence: CASRFKAPGHEQYF.

CDR3 nucleotides: TGCGCCAGCAGCCAAGAAGGGGGGGATGAGCAGTTCTTC. Its translation: CASSQEGGDEQFF. The chain has TRBV4-1 and TRBJ2-1; D perhaps matches TRBD2 (7 bases). CDR1 is MGHRA and CDR2 is YSYEKL in the germline V gene. Between the trimmed V and J ends, which lost 0 bases and 8 bases, there was a span of 8 bases. The CDR3 sequence is 13 residues long.

CDR3 DNA: TGTGCCAGCTCGTCGGGACAACAAGAGACCCAGTACTTC. Its translation is CASSSGQQETQYF. The chain is built from TRBV18 and TRBJ2-5; TRBD1 might be the D (6 bases). From germline, CDR1 is KGHSH and CDR2 LQKENI. The CDR3 loop spans 13 amino acids. V lost 6 bases, J lost 2 bases, and 10 bases lay in between.

V and J are TRBV5-1 and TRBJ2-7; the match to TRBD1 covers 7 bases. The CDR3 length is 15 residues. In germline, CDR1 is SGHRS, CDR2 YFSETQ. The V gene end was trimmed by 0 bases and the J gene end by 3 bases; junction bases not matched to a gene: 6. This chain's CDR3 is CASSLAGQDNYEQYF. DNA of the CDR3: TGCGCCAGCAGCTTGGCCGGACAGGACAACTACGAGCAGTACTTC.

The rearrangement uses TRBV6-6 and TRBJ1-5; D possibly corresponds to TRBD1 (5 bases). Trimming took 5 bases from V and 7 from J, leaving 18 bases between them. Germline CDR1 MNHNY, CDR2 SVGAGI (reference sequence). The CDR3 loop spans 15 amino acids. The CDR3: CASSLDPGVYQPQHF. For the CDR3, the DNA is TGTGCCAGCAGTCTGGACCCGGGGGTATACCAGCCCCAGCATTTT.

Turning to this clone: An end of the junction differs from the germline gene, which may be a read error. This rearrangement joins TRBV15 to TRBJ2-2, with D possibly TRBD2 on 5 matching bases. Germline V gene lookup returns CDR1 LNHNV and CDR2 YYDKDF (reference sequence). CDR3 size: 11 residues. The CDR3 sequence is CATGVTGELFF. The CDR3 DNA reads as TGTGCCACCGGGGTCACCGGGGAGTTGTTTTTT.

This chain uses TRBV24-1 with TRBJ2-4; D perhaps matches TRBD2 (6 bases). Germline V gives CDR1 KGHDR, CDR2 SFDVKD. The CDR3 is made up of 12 amino acids. The germline V and J ends were trimmed by 0 bases and 10 bases, with 6 bases remaining between them. CDR3 protein: CATSDLRGIQYF. The DNA of the CDR3 is TGTGCCACCAGTGATTTGCGGGGGATTCAGTACTTC.

This clone was recorded many times. The V and J genes are TRBV4-1 and TRBJ1-1, with D possibly TRBD1 on 6 matching bases. V was shortened by 2 bases and J by 2 bases, with 12 bases between the two germline ends. The CDR3 totals 15 residues. CDR1 and CDR2 from the germline V gene are MGHRA and YSYEKL. CDR3 sequence reads: CASSQITQGNTEAFF. CDR3 nucleotides: TGCGCCAGCAGCCAAATAACACAGGGTAACACTGAAGCTTTCTTT.

With respect to this clone: The same CDR3 is also encoded by other DNA sequences in this sample. The rearrangement uses TRBV6-4 and TRBJ1-2, with 8 bases fitting TRBD1. The CDR3 runs to 15 residues. Trimming took 0 bases from V and 4 from J; bases not matched to a gene: 4. From germline, CDR1 is MRHNA and CDR2 SNTAGT. CDR3 DNA sequence: TGTGCCAGCAGTGACTCGAGTACAGGGGGCTATGGCTACACCTTC. Translating gives CASSDSSTGGYGYTF.

This chain connects TRBV6-5 to TRBJ1-4, with a weak D call TRBD1 (5 bases). The CDR3 is 14 amino acids. Between the trimmed V and J ends, which lost 6 bases and 4 bases, there was a span of 12 bases. Germline V gene lookup returns CDR1 MNHEY and CDR2 SVGAGI. The CDR3 protein is CASRNTGLNEKLFF. The CDR3 coding sequence is TGTGCCAGCAGGAACACGGGACTTAATGAAAAACTGTTTTTT.

The chain is built from TRBV2 and TRBJ2-7, with D maybe TRBD1 (6 bases). Trimming stripped 6 bases from V and 2 bases from J, with 14 bases between. This CDR3 is 14 amino acids long. Germline V gene sequence: CDR1 SNHLY, CDR2 FYNNEI. DNA of the CDR3: TGTGCCAGCAGGCCGGTACAGGGAGCCTACGAGCAGTACTTC. Translated: CASRPVQGAYEQYF.

The chain uses TRBV5-1 and TRBJ2-7; TRBD2 matches at 8 bases. The length of the CDR3 is 14 residues. V dropped 4 bases and J dropped 4; count of bases not matched to a gene: 7. Germline V lookup: CDR1 SGHRS, CDR2 YFSETQ. CDR3 sequence: CASSPRGGRYEQYF. For the CDR3, the DNA is TGCGCCAGCAGCCCCCGGGGGGGGCGGTACGAGCAGTACTTC.

This clone was recorded only once. V usage is TRBV7-8 and J usage is TRBJ2-1; a weak D match, TRBD1 (6 bases). Trimming removed 0 bases from V and 2 bases from J, with 8 bases in between. In germline, CDR1 is SGHVS, CDR2 FQNEAQ. The CDR3 runs 15 residues. The CDR3 sequence is CASSLAGQTYNEQFF. The CDR3 coding sequence is TGTGCCAGCAGCTTAGCAGGACAGACCTACAATGAGCAGTTCTTC.

The rearrangement joins TRBV7-2 to TRBJ1-2, with a possible D match to TRBD1 (5 bases). Trimming removed 5 bases at V and 8 bases at J, with 21 bases between. In germline, CDR1 is SGHTA, CDR2 FQGNSA. CDR3 size: 15 residues. The CDR3 DNA is TGTGCCAGCAGCCCTCAGGGAACCACGGCGGGGGGCTACACCTTC. Translation: CASSPQGTTAGGYTF. Looking up the rest from reference TRBV7-2 and TRBJ1-2 gives the full variable domain: GAGVSQSPSNKVTEKGKDVELRCDPISGHTALYWYRQSLGQGLEFLIYFQGNSAPDKSGLPSDRFSAERTGGSVSTLTIQRTQQEDSAVYLCASSPQGTTAGGYTFGSGTRLTVV.

The chain recombines TRBV4-2 with TRBJ2-2; 9 nucleotides align to TRBD1. This CDR3 is built from 17 residues. Germline V gives CDR1 LGHNA, CDR2 YNFKEQ. V trimming: 1 base; J trimming: 6 bases; junction bases outside the gene matches: 9. CDR3 in DNA: TGTGCCAGCAGCCAAGGTTCGGGACAGGGTTTGCCCGGGGAGCTGTTTTTT. Translation: CASSQGSGQGLPGELFF.